This TCR beta chain was profiled in a study of PD-1 blockade in classical Hodgkin lymphoma. Study outcomes and limitations: Lower baseline TCR diversity marked trial partial responders and progressors. Reports described newly diagnosed patients as having lower baseline TCR diversity than healthy donors.

Note on this clone: Antigen specificity is unknown.

Sequencing used immunoSEQ multiplex PCR; TCRdb keeps in-frame clones, though not all of them. The sample holds roughly 13,000 clones, about four fifths seen once. Noted time point: cycle 4 day 1 (C4D1), after 6 weeks of nivolumab. Relapse was seen in all patients after autologous stem cell transplantation, and brentuximab vedotin exposure was variable. From thawed PBMCs, CD4+ T cells were purified using magnetic negative selection. Patients' outcomes at their best amounted to complete response, partial response or progressive disease. The CDR3 has 12 residues. CDR1 and CDR2 (germline): ENHRY, SYGVKD. The ends lost 5 bases at V and 8 bases at J; junction bases unmatched: 5.

Specimen: CD4+ T cells from blood, collected before the fourth cycle of nivolumab. This receptor was identified in a human donor with classical Hodgkin lymphoma. The V and J genes are TRBV10-3 and TRBJ1-1; TRBD1 matches at 7 bases. The CDR3 DNA reads TGTGCCATCAGTCGACAGGGTCGGGAAGCTTTCTTT. Protein: CAISRQGREAFF.